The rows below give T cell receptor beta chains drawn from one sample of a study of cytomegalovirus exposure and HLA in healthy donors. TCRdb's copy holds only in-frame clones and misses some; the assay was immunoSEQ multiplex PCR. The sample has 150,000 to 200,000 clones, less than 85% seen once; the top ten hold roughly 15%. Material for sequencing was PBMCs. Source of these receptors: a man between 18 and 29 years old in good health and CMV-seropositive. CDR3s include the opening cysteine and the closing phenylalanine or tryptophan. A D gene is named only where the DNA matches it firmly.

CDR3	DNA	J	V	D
CASSLEQFSNQPQHF	TGTGCCAGCAGTTTAGAACAGTTTAGCAATCAGCCCCAGCATTTT	TRBJ1-5	TRBV28	-
CASRYRDYGYTF	TGTGCCAGCAGATACAGGGACTATGGCTACACCTTC	TRBJ1-2	TRBV5-4	-
CASTFLLPSTDTQYF	TGTGCCAGCACCTTCTTACTCCCTAGCACAGATACGCAGTATTTT	TRBJ2-3	TRBV7-2	-
CASSGGTYNSPLHF	TGTGCCAGCTCTGGGGGCACCTATAATTCACCCCTCCACTTT	TRBJ1-6	TRBV5-6	-
CASSQDVRAGEAFF	TGTGCCAGCAGCCAAGATGTAAGGGCGGGGGAAGCTTTCTTT	TRBJ1-1	TRBV4-2	-
CASSSSGGLTDTQYF	TGTGCCAGCAGCTCTAGCGGGGGCCTCACAGATACGCAGTATTTT	TRBJ2-3	TRBV11-2	TRBD2
CASSIRRGDTQYF	TGTGCCAGTAGTATAAGGAGGGGAGATACGCAGTATTTT	TRBJ2-3	TRBV19	-
CASSDSIVRSSYNEQFF	TGTGCCAGCAGTGACTCGATTGTACGCAGCTCCTACAATGAGCAGTTCTTC	TRBJ2-1	TRBV6-4	-
CASSLAGEGNEQFF	TGCGCCAGCAGTTTGGCGGGAGAGGGGAATGAGCAGTTCTTC	TRBJ2-1	TRBV10-2	TRBD2
CASSAQRTLRNQPQHF	TGTGCCAGCAGCGCTCAGAGGACACTCCGCAATCAGCCCCAGCATTTT	TRBJ1-5	TRBV28	-
CAWSVSRDTEAFF	TGTGCCTGGAGTGTATCCAGGGACACTGAAGCTTTCTTT	TRBJ1-1	TRBV30	-
CASSLSSGNTIYF	TGTGCCAGCAGCTTATCATCTGGAAACACCATATATTTT	TRBJ1-3	TRBV7-3	-
CASRELLPVPGNTIYF	TGTGCCAGCAGAGAACTGCTCCCAGTCCCTGGAAACACCATATATTTT	TRBJ1-3	TRBV6-1	-
CAWSVHGAETQYF	TGTGCCTGGAGTGTACATGGGGCAGAGACCCAGTACTTC	TRBJ2-5	TRBV30	-
CASSSTFQGGYTYEQYF	TGTGCCAGCAGCTCCACATTCCAGGGGGGATATACCTACGAGCAGTACTTC	TRBJ2-7	TRBV5-5	-
CAGSAGPTDTQYF	TGTGCCGGGAGTGCAGGTCCCACAGATACGCAGTATTTT	TRBJ2-3	TRBV30	-